This record covers a single T cell receptor beta chain. This entry is derived from a study of T cell changes during pregnancy in multiple sclerosis. The table came from immunoSEQ multiplex PCR; TCRdb's copy has only in-frame clones and leaves some out. Of 65,000 to 70,000 clones in the sample, 80% to 95% were seen once. The V gene end was trimmed by 2 bases and the J gene end by 4 bases; junction bases not matched to a gene: 8. This CDR3 region has 15 residues. Germline lookup yields CDR1 SGHRS and CDR2 YFSETQ. The sequence derives from a female donor with multiple sclerosis, enrolled in a pregnancy study. The rearrangement uses TRBV5-1 and TRBJ2-5; TRBD1 matches at 7 bases. The sample here was peripheral blood, taken in the first trimester of pregnancy. The CDR3 reads CASSLTGVMGETQYF. DNA for the CDR3: TGCGCCAGCAGCTTAACAGGGGTTATGGGAGAGACCCAGTACTTC. Complete variable domain (other parts from reference TRBV5-1 and TRBJ2-5): KAGVTQTPRYLIKTRGQQVTLSCSPISGHRSVSWYQQTPGQGLQFLFEYFSETQRNKGNFPGRFSGRQFSNSRSEMNVSTLELGDSALYLCASSLTGVMGETQYFGPGTRLLVL.